A single TCR beta chain is shown here with its context. This clonotype is assessed as medium-sized (0.01 to 0.1%). The antigen it recognizes is unknown. No base quality information exists; no much larger clone differs at one position. Receptor amplification or capture employed PCR. Instrument on record: Illumina HiSeq 2500. TCR library preparation used molecular barcoding, with unique molecular identifiers applied to normalize quantification of the TCRbeta repertoire. TCRdb redid the processing of the public reads, applying fastp at Q25 and MiXCR, and retained in-frame beta chains. Every distinct CDR3 protein forms one entry, paired with its most common genes and DNA. For this sample the table gives about 170,000 distinct CDR3 sequences, of which around 10% were detected only once. The leading ten clones occupy approximately 13% of the sample. Reading from cysteine to phenylalanine, the CDR3 counts 14 amino acids. Of all the DNA, just the CDR3 is kept, 42 bases in frame from base 1. From a lookup of the germline V gene (reference sequence), CDR1 and CDR2 are DFQATT and SNEGSKA. V gives up 5 bases and J gives up 1 base, and the segment between their germline ends measures 13 bases.

The entry originates in a study of T-cell reconstitution after alpha-beta-depleted transplantation in children (dated by TCRdb to 2016 to 2017). Background on the whole study: The study quantitatively tracked T-cell immune reconstitution after TCRalphabeta/CD19-depleted allogeneic hematopoietic cell transplantation in children using TCR repertoire profiling.

According to the study, the label for this sample's treatment or condition signals: allogeneic hematopoietic cell transplantation with graft depleted of TCRalphabeta T cells and CD19 B cells. The children who served as transplant recipients had been given grafts of TCRalphabeta/CD19-depleted allogeneic hematopoietic cells. The paper as a whole reports these results and caveats: The apparently early alphabetaT-cell count recovery about two months after transplant was reportedly dependent on only several hundred rapidly expanded clones derived from non-depleted graft cells. Over subsequent months, a decline in hyperexpanded clone frequencies was noted, and after one year, T-cell counts and TCRbeta diversity were mostly ascribed to newly produced T cells. In some patients, high TCRbeta diversity at day 60 was attributed to recipient T cells and intrathymic progenitors that had survived conditioning.

The chain couples TRBV20-1 to TRBJ2-3, with the D gene not clear enough to name. The TCR sequence derives from a boy aged 2 to 10 with acute myeloid leukemia, due to receive a stem cell transplant. Here the sequenced sample was PBMCs, taken before TCRalphabeta/CD19-depleted stem cell transplant. This receptor has the CDR3 CSAFAPPRTDTQYF. In nucleotides, the sequence is TGCAGTGCTTTCGCCCCTCCCCGCACAGATACGCAGTATTTT.